A single sample is the source of the 8 T cell receptor beta chains below, sequenced in a study of cytomegalovirus exposure and HLA in healthy donors. PCR used 60 Vbeta primers and 13 Jbeta primers. The table came from immunoSEQ multiplex PCR; TCRdb's copy has only in-frame clones and leaves some out. The table lists about 220,000 clones, approximately 83% of them singletons. Source material: PBMCs. Source of these receptors: a boy aged 2 to 10 in good health and CMV-seronegative.

This chain uses TRBV27 with TRBJ1-2, with TRBD1 identical over 9 bases. With V trimmed by 5 bases and J by 0 bases, 19 bases remained unmatched. CDR1 and CDR2 from the germline V gene are MNHEY and SMNVEV (reference sequence). This CDR3 is 20 amino acids long. The DNA of the CDR3 is TGTGCCAGCAGTCCCCTCCCTAGGCGACAGGGGGGACCTTCTAACTATGGCTACACCTTC. As protein: CASSPLPRRQGGPSNYGYTF.

This clone was seen a few times. The J gene is TRBJ2-3, the V gene TRBV5-1; 8 positions agree with TRBD2. Germline V gene sequence: CDR1 SGHRS, CDR2 YFSETQ. The length of the CDR3 is 14 residues. Losses at the gene ends were 4 bases for V and 5 bases for J; bases not matched to a gene: 6. CDR3 DNA sequence: TGCGCCAGCAGCATAAGCGGGAGAGGAGATACGCAGTATTTT. It encodes CASSISGRGDTQYF.

The J gene is TRBJ1-4, the V gene TRBV27; 10 nucleotides line up with TRBD1. V gave up 6 bases and J gave up 7 bases; unmatched junction bases: 11. Germline V gene lookup returns CDR1 MNHEY and CDR2 SMNVEV (reference sequence). The CDR3 has 16 residues. The CDR3 DNA sequence: TGTGCCAGCAGCACTACAACGGGACAGGGGCTTGAAAAACTGTTTTTT. This codes for CASSTTTGQGLEKLFF. The full variable domain, completed using reference TRBV27 and TRBJ1-4, is EAQVTQNPRYLITVTGKKLTVTCSQNMNHEYMSWYRQDPGLGLRQIYYSMNVEVTDKGDVPEGYKVSRKEKRNFPLILESPSPNQTSLYFCASSTTTGQGLEKLFFGSGTQLSVL.

V is TRBV5-4 and J is TRBJ2-2; maybe TRBD1 (6 bases). Germline-derived CDR1 and CDR2 are SGHNT and YYREEE (reference sequence). Trimming stripped 4 bases from V and 0 bases from J, with 10 bases between. The length of the CDR3 is 15 residues. As DNA, the CDR3 is TGTGCCAGCAGCCCCGAGGGGGCGAACACCGGGGAGCTGTTTTTT. This translates into CASSPEGANTGELFF.

The rearrangement joins TRBV19 to TRBJ2-7; D possibly corresponds to TRBD2 (6 bases). V gave up 0 bases and J gave up 0 bases, with 9 bases separating them. CDR1 and CDR2 from the germline V gene are LNHDA and SQIVND (reference sequence). This CDR3 comprises 15 residues. CDR3 protein: CASSIDPGLSYEQYF. CDR3 DNA sequence: TGTGCCAGTAGTATAGACCCGGGACTCTCCTACGAGCAGTACTTC.

The rearrangement joins TRBV10-2 to TRBJ2-3, with 11 bases identical to TRBD2. Germline values: CDR1 WSHSY, CDR2 SAAADI. CDR3 length: 16 residues. V was pared by 2 bases and J by 1 base, with 2 bases of the junction left unmatched. The CDR3 region has the DNA TGCGCCAGCAGTGAGACTAGCGGGGGAGGCACAGATACGCAGTATTTT. Residues: CASSETSGGGTDTQYF.

The rearrangement uses TRBV6-6 and TRBJ1-2, with 7 bases aligning to TRBD1. The J segment lost 7 bases and the V segment lost 6 bases, leaving 14 bases of the junction unmatched. The CDR3 sequence is 15 residues long. The germline V gene has CDR1 MNHNY and CDR2 SVGAGI (reference sequence). CDR3 region: CASSLSTEGARGYTF. CDR3 sequence (DNA): TGTGCCAGCAGCCTCAGCACGGAGGGGGCTCGTGGCTACACCTTC.

This sequence joins TRBV7-9 and TRBJ2-1, with 8 nucleotides matching TRBD1. After removal of 5 bases from V and 8 bases from J, the junction contained 8 bases not matched to a gene. This CDR3 comprises 14 residues. Per germline, CDR1 SEHNR and CDR2 FQNEAQ (reference sequence). The CDR3 region has the DNA TGTGCCAGCAGCCGACAGGGGCGAGTCGATGAGCAGTTCTTC. It translates to CASSRQGRVDEQFF.